This record covers a single TCR beta chain. Germline V lookup: CDR1 SGHTA, CDR2 FQGNSA. Trimming stripped 5 bases from V and 5 bases from J, with 15 bases between. This CDR3 has 14 residues. The data are from a study of CD8+ T cells in alopecia areata. Study at large: The duration of tofacitinib was 6 to 18 months, with 6 months off drug afterward.

Indicated treatment: oral pan-JAK inhibitor, 5-10 mg twice daily. RNA extraction and reverse transcription yielded cDNA as sequencing template. The protocol was immunoSEQ multiplex PCR, while the TCRdb copy is restricted to in-frame clones and leaves out a portion. The repertoire consists of around 210,000 clones, with about three fifths occurring once and the leading ten covering around 4.2%. Here the sequenced sample was CD4+ T cells sorted from blood, taken at week 4, from a patient treated with tofacitinib. This sequence was found in a human donor with alopecia areata. The chain has TRBV7-2 and TRBJ1-2; TRBD1 might be the D (5 bases). The CDR3 protein is CASSPQRGPYGYTF. DNA of the CDR3: TGTGCCAGCAGCCCCCAAAGGGGTCCGTATGGCTACACCTTC.